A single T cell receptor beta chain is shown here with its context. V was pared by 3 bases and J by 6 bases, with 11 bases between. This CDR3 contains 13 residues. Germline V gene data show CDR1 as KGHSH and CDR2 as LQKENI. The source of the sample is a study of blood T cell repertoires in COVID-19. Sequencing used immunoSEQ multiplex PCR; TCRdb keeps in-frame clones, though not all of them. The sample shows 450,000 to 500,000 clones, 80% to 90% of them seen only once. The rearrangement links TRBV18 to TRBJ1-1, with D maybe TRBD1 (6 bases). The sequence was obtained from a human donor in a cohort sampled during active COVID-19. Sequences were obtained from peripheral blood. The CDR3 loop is CASSPRGGAEAFF. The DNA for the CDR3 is TGTGCCAGCTCACCCCGGGGGGGCGCTGAAGCTTTCTTT. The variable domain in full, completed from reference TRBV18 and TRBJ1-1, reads NAGVMQNPRHLVRRRGQEARLRCSPMKGHSHVYWYRQLPEEGLKFMVYLQKENIIDESGMPKERFSAEFPKEGPSILRIQQVVRGDSAAYFCASSPRGGAEAFFGQGTRLTVV.